The 6 T cell receptor beta chains presented below share a single source sample, sequenced in a study of response to subunit inactivated influenza vaccine. From the RT-PCR reads, TCRdb called clonotypes with MiXCR, one entry per CDR3 protein. The table shows about 800,000 distinct CDR3 sequences, with 20% to 25% occurring only once. The sample consisted of PBMCs from blood, taken roughly 5 days after vaccination. Every receptor here comes from a man in his fifties who received an inactivated influenza vaccine.

This chain uses TRBV24-1 with TRBJ2-2, with unresolved D. Germline assignment: CDR1 KGHDR and CDR2 SFDVKD. The CDR3 spans 15 residues. V was clipped by 3 bases and J by 3 bases, with 10 bases between them. CDR3 DNA sequence: TGTGCCACCAGTGATCCGGGTGGGGACACCGGGGAGCTGTTTTTT. Translated: CATSDPGGDTGELFF.

This clonotype has just a few counts. V gene TRBV12-3 or TRBV12-4 combines with J gene TRBJ1-5, with 8 bases aligning to TRBD1. J was trimmed by 5 bases and V by 5 bases; bases with no gene match: 8. This CDR3 comprises 15 residues. The CDR3, as DNA: TGTGCCAGCAGTCCTGGACAGGGAAGGTATCAGCCCCAGCATTTT. It specifies CASSPGQGRYQPQHF.

This clonotype was detected a few times. This chain connects TRBV5-6 to TRBJ1-2, with a weak D call TRBD1 (5 bases). The V end lost 5 bases, the J end lost 2 bases, and 10 bases lay between the germline ends. The germline CDR1 and CDR2 sequences are SGHDT and YYEEEE. This CDR3 has 13 amino acids. CDR3 bases: TGTGCCAGCAGAAAGACAGTGAACTATGGCTACACCTTC. Its translation is CASRKTVNYGYTF.

The V and J genes are TRBV9 and TRBJ2-7, with a possible D match to TRBD2 (7 bases). V shed 2 bases and J shed 1 base, with 13 bases lying between them. Per the germline V gene, CDR1 is SGDLS and CDR2 is YYNGEE. The CDR3 contains 15 residues. The CDR3 DNA sequence: TGTGCCAGCAGCGTCGGGGGGCTAGATTCCTACGAGCAGTACTTC. Its protein product is CASSVGGLDSYEQYF.

The chain's CDR3 is CASSGLENSYEQYF. The CDR3 nucleotides read TGTGCCAGCAGCGGACTTGAGAACTCCTACGAGCAGTACTTC. The chain is built from TRBV9 and TRBJ2-7; no clear D. Germline CDR1 is SGDLS and CDR2 is YYNGEE. Trimming pared 3 bases from V and 0 bases from J, leaving 10 bases between. This CDR3 is 14 amino acids long.

Details on this clonotype: The junction departs from the called germline gene at one end, perhaps through a read error. The genes are TRBV5-1 and TRBJ2-5, with D maybe TRBD1 (6 bases). This CDR3 comprises 13 residues. Germline CDR1 and CDR2: SGHRS and YFSETQ. The CDR3 nucleotides are TGCGCCACCAGCGTCCAGGGGACGGAGACCCAGTACTTC. Translated: CATSVQGTETQYF.